Shown below are 21 T cell receptor beta chains from a single sample sequenced in a study of naive and memory T cell subsets. An equimolar mix of two oligonucleotides served as the beta constant-region primer for TRBC1 and TRBC2. In TCRdb, the UMI-ligation and nested PCR reads were re-called with MiXCR into one record per CDR3 protein. The profile covers around 160,000 distinct CDR3 sequences, with about 15% appearing a single time and about 0.15% taken by the ten largest. Material for sequencing was naive CD4+ T cells from blood. Receptors originate from a human donor in good health.

This clonotype was detected a few times. V gene TRBV12-3 or TRBV12-4 combines with J gene TRBJ2-3; D is unresolved. Trimming took 6 bases from V and 4 from J, leaving 11 bases between them. There are 13 residues in the CDR3. The CDR3 reads CASSLDAPDTQYF. The CDR3 DNA reads TGTGCCAGCAGCTTGGACGCTCCAGATACGCAGTATTTT.

This clonotype occurred a few times. This chain joins TRBV30 and TRBJ1-5; 8 positions match TRBD1. Germline V gives CDR1 GTSNPN, CDR2 SVGIG (reference sequence). Unmatched junction bases numbered 2, after V lost 3 bases and J lost 4 bases. The CDR3 sequence is 13 residues long. CDR3 coding DNA: TGTGCCTGGAGGGGACAGGAGAATCAGCCCCAGCATTTT. Amino acids: CAWRGQENQPQHF.

This clonotype was seen more than once but under ten times. The gene calls are TRBV28 and TRBJ2-3; D is unresolved. The germline V gene has CDR1 MDHEN and CDR2 SYDVKM. V lost 2 bases and J 2 bases, leaving 14 bases between the germline ends. CDR3 length equals 16 residues. The CDR3 bases are TGTGCCAGCAGTTTACCAAGGACGGGTATCACAGATACGCAGTATTTT. Translating it yields CASSLPRTGITDTQYF. Full variable domain (outside the CDR3, taken from reference TRBV28 and TRBJ2-3): DVKVTQSSRYLVKRTGEKVFLECVQDMDHENMFWYRQDPGLGLRLIYFSYDVKMKEKGDIPEGYSVSREKKERFSLILESASTNQTSMYLCASSLPRTGITDTQYFGPGTRLTVL.

This clonotype was observed a handful of times. The chain combines TRBV5-1 with TRBJ1-5; no firm D call. Germline V gene lookup returns CDR1 SGHRS and CDR2 YFSETQ. The CDR3 totals 15 residues. V shed 3 bases and J shed 3 bases, with 13 bases lying between them. CDR3 nucleotide sequence: TGCGCCAGCAGCTCCGGTTTGGAGTCCAATCAGCCCCAGCATTTT. As protein: CASSSGLESNQPQHF.

This clonotype showed up just a few times. V is TRBV7-8 and J is TRBJ1-6; D call uncertain. This CDR3 is 15 amino acids long. The V end was cut by 1 base, the J end by 6 bases, with 10 bases between. The germline gives CDR1 SGHVS, CDR2 FQNEAQ. This CDR3 reads CASSLVRAGNSPLHF. The CDR3 DNA sequence: TGTGCCAGCAGCTTAGTGAGGGCTGGTAATTCACCCCTCCACTTT. Full variable domain (rest looked up from reference TRBV7-8 and TRBJ1-6): GAGVSQSPRYKVAKRGQDVALRCDPISGHVSLFWYQQALGQGPEFLTYFQNEAQLDKSGLPSDRFFAERPEGSVSTLKIQRTQQEDSAVYLCASSLVRAGNSPLHFGNGTRLTVT.

The J gene is TRBJ2-2, the V gene TRBV2, with D hard to call. This CDR3 spans 16 amino acids. Germline V gene lookup returns CDR1 SNHLY and CDR2 FYNNEI. The V end was cut by 6 bases, the J end by 2 bases, with 16 bases between. This CDR3 is CASSRMRLGNTGELFF. The CDR3 nucleotides are TGTGCCAGCAGCCGTATGAGGCTAGGTAACACCGGGGAGCTGTTTTTT.

This clonotype has just a few counts. The chain has TRBV7-2 and TRBJ1-6; tentatively, D is TRBD1 (5 bases). The CDR3 spans 16 residues. Germline V CDR1 and CDR2: SGHTA, FQGNSA. The germline V and J ends were trimmed by 5 bases and 3 bases, with 14 bases remaining between them. CDR3 coding DNA: TGTGCCAGCAGCCCGGTTGCCAGGGACTATAATTCACCCCTCCACTTT. Its protein is CASSPVARDYNSPLHF.

This clonotype was found a few times. The rearrangement joins TRBV6-5 to TRBJ2-5; a possible D gene is TRBD2 (5 bases). CDR1 MNHEY and CDR2 SVGAGI come from the germline V gene. The CDR3 is 15 amino acids. Trimming left V 6 bases short and J 4 bases short, with 18 bases between. The CDR3 is CASRPGNAESETQYF. The CDR3 DNA sequence: TGTGCCAGCAGGCCCGGGAACGCAGAATCAGAGACCCAGTACTTC.

The rearrangement links TRBV7-9 to TRBJ2-6, with a weak D call TRBD1 (6 bases). The CDR3 spans 23 residues. Germline CDR1 reads SEHNR; CDR2 reads FQNEAQ (reference sequence). Trimming took off 3 bases at V and 0 bases at J, with 30 bases between the two ends. The CDR3 loop is CASSFDIFWRTDTSNSGANVLTF. CDR3 in DNA: TGTGCCAGCAGCTTCGACATCTTCTGGAGGACAGACACTTCAAACTCTGGGGCCAACGTCCTGACTTTC.

The chain couples TRBV24-1 to TRBJ2-2; D is undetermined. The germline CDR1 and CDR2 sequences are KGHDR and SFDVKD. The ends were cut back, 4 bases at V and 2 bases at J, with 22 bases in the middle. This CDR3 contains 19 residues. In nucleotides, the CDR3 is TGTGCCACCAGTGACCCCAGTAGGGCCACCCGTAAAAACACCGGGGAGCTGTTTTTT. It specifies CATSDPSRATRKNTGELFF.

This clonotype was recorded at least ten times. This chain links TRBV19 with TRBJ2-5, with D perhaps TRBD2 (5 bases). CDR1 and CDR2 (germline): LNHDA, SQIVND (reference sequence). The CDR3 extends over 14 amino acids. Trimming took 1 base from V and 5 from J, leaving 11 bases between them. In nucleotides, the CDR3 is TGTGCCAGTAGTATAGGAGGGTTTCGGGAGACCCAGTACTTC. This gives the protein CASSIGGFRETQYF.

There are a few counts of this clonotype. V is TRBV20-1 and J is TRBJ2-1; TRBD2 is a possible D gene (6 bases). The germline V gene has CDR1 DFQATT and CDR2 SNEGSKA (reference sequence). CDR3 size: 15 residues. Trimming pared 0 bases from V and 8 bases from J, leaving 17 bases between. Here the CDR3 reads CSARDPGLPGDEQFF. CDR3 coding DNA: TGCAGTGCTAGAGATCCGGGACTTCCCGGGGATGAGCAGTTCTTC.

This CDR3 reads CASSVITGDTEAFF. The CDR3 DNA reads as TGTGCCAGCAGCGTTATCACAGGGGACACTGAAGCTTTCTTT. J is TRBJ1-1 and V is TRBV9; 7 bases line up with TRBD1. CDR3 length: 14 amino acids. From germline, CDR1 is SGDLS and CDR2 YYNGEE. The trim removed 2 bases at V and 3 bases at J, leaving 4 bases unmatched.

There are a few counts of this clonotype. The chain joins TRBV6-6 to TRBJ2-3; D may correspond to TRBD1 or TRBD2 (5 bases each). V was trimmed by 0 bases and J by 0 bases, leaving 16 bases between them. In germline, CDR1 is MNHNY, CDR2 SVGAGI (reference sequence). CDR3 size: 18 residues. The CDR3 sequence is CASSYSSTRGLSTDTQYF. The CDR3 DNA reads TGTGCCAGCAGTTACTCGAGTACCCGGGGCCTGAGCACAGATACGCAGTATTTT.

This clonotype occurred a few times. The genes are TRBV12-3 or TRBV12-4 and TRBJ2-3; no firm D call. This CDR3 region has 14 residues. Trimming pared 3 bases from V and 2 bases from J, leaving 9 bases between. This CDR3 is CASSFRAFTDTQYF. In nucleotides, the CDR3 is TGTGCCAGCAGTTTTCGGGCCTTCACAGATACGCAGTATTTT.

This rearrangement joins TRBV15 to TRBJ1-4; D call uncertain. Per the germline V gene, CDR1 is LNHNV and CDR2 is YYDKDF (reference sequence). With 3 bases removed from V and 13 bases from J, the gap between germline ends came to 9 bases. The CDR3 is made up of 11 amino acids. The CDR3 nucleotides read TGTGCCACCAGCAGCGACTGGATACTGTTTTTT. Translation gives CATSSDWILFF.

This clonotype showed up just a few times. The gene calls are TRBV29-1 and TRBJ2-3, with a tentative D call TRBD1 (6 bases). V gave up 6 bases and J gave up 1 base, with 14 bases separating them. The length of the CDR3 is 14 residues. Germline lookup yields CDR1 SQVTM and CDR2 ANQGSEA. CDR3 bases: TGCAGCGTAGAACAGGGCCCGGGCACAGATACGCAGTATTTT. This sequence encodes CSVEQGPGTDTQYF.

The chain carries TRBV20-1 and TRBJ1-1; D gene ambiguous. CDR1 is DFQATT, CDR2 SNEGSKA, per germline (reference sequence). The V gene lost 6 bases and the J gene lost 0 bases, with 14 bases spanning the gap. This CDR3 is built from 14 residues. CDR3 DNA: TGCAGTGCCACTACTGGTACCATGAACACTGAAGCTTTCTTT. Its protein is CSATTGTMNTEAFF.

The table lists this clonotype with a few counts. The genes are TRBV4-1 and TRBJ2-1; 10 bases agree with TRBD2. The CDR3 runs to 18 residues. V lost 3 bases, J lost 7 bases, and 15 bases stayed unmatched. Germline values: CDR1 MGHRA, CDR2 YSYEKL. The CDR3 sequence: CASSHPKAGTSASNEQFF. The CDR3 nucleotides are TGCGCCAGCAGCCACCCCAAGGCCGGGACTAGCGCATCTAATGAGCAGTTCTTC.

The chain employs TRBV19 and TRBJ2-7, with 10 bases fitting TRBD2. The CDR3 is made up of 15 amino acids. Germline V gene lookup returns CDR1 LNHDA and CDR2 SQIVND (reference sequence). V lost 4 bases, J lost 5 bases, and 8 bases stayed unmatched. In DNA form, the CDR3 reads TGTGCCAGTAGTAAAGTAGCGGGAGGAGTGAACGAGCAGTACTTC. It translates to CASSKVAGGVNEQYF.

The sample holds a few counts of this clonotype. The J gene is TRBJ2-3, the V gene TRBV5-4; no clear D. The V end lost 4 bases, the J end lost 6 bases, and 12 bases lay between the germline ends. Germline V gives CDR1 SGHNT, CDR2 YYREEE (reference sequence). This CDR3 region has 13 residues. The CDR3 DNA reads TGTGCCAGCAGCATTAACAGCGTGGATACGCAGTATTTT. Translating it yields CASSINSVDTQYF. Full variable domain (outside the CDR3, taken from reference TRBV5-4 and TRBJ2-3): ETGVTQSPTHLIKTRGQQVTLRCSSQSGHNTVSWYQQALGQGPQFIFQYYREEENGRGNFPPRFSGLQFPNYSSELNVNALELDDSALYLCASSINSVDTQYFGPGTRLTVL.